The 2 T cell receptor beta chains presented below share a single source sample, sequenced in a study of Ad26.COV2.S vaccination and SARS-CoV-2 variants. Generated by immunoSEQ multiplex PCR, the TCRdb table keeps only in-frame clones and is missing some. The sample shows some 500,000 clones, roughly 89% of them seen only once. Treatment noted: roughly 20 received Ad26.COV2.S at low or high dose, single or two shots; 5 received placebo; per-sample allocation not given. It was on day 63 after the first vaccine or placebo injection that samples were taken. This specimen consisted of peripheral blood, obtained in a trial of Ad26.COV2.S vaccine versus placebo. The receptors were sampled from a person aged 18 to 65 who received the Ad26.COV2.S COVID-19 vaccine or a placebo.

The rearrangement links TRBV19 to TRBJ1-4; maybe TRBD1 (5 bases). The CDR3 is made up of 12 amino acids. V gave up 5 bases and J gave up 15 bases, with 16 bases separating them. Looked up from germline, CDR1 is LNHDA and CDR2 is SQIVND (reference sequence). The CDR3 region is CASSFSGDWMFF. The CDR3 coding sequence is TGTGCCAGTAGTTTCTCTGGGGACTGGATGTTTTTT.

The chain recombines TRBV2 with TRBJ2-7; TRBD1 is a possible D gene (5 bases). The V end was cut by 8 bases, the J end by 6 bases, with 14 bases between. This CDR3 contains 12 residues. Germline loops: CDR1 SNHLY, CDR2 FYNNEI. The CDR3 loop reads CASGRIRGEQYF. For the CDR3, the DNA is TGTGCCAGCGGACGGATTAGGGGCGAGCAGTACTTC.